This entry features one T cell receptor (beta chain) sequence. Its specificity is not known. This CDR3 contains 11 residues. In germline, CDR1 is MNHNY, CDR2 SVGAGI (reference sequence). V lost 10 bases, J lost 4 bases, and 8 bases lay in between. Noted time point: cycle 4 day 1 (C4D1), after more than five weeks of nivolumab. Each and every patient relapsed after autologous stem cell transplantation, and patients got differing brentuximab vedotin exposure. Researchers report purifying CD4+ T cells from thawed PBMCs by magnetic negative selection. The data were taken from a study of PD-1 blockade in classical Hodgkin lymphoma. Whole-study findings and limits: Complete responders matched newly diagnosed patients in baseline diversity. The CD4+ diversity rise by C4D1 was clearest in complete responders.

The method was immunoSEQ multiplex PCR; TCRdb's version includes in-frame clones alone and lacks a portion of them. The data hold roughly 15,000 clones, with approximately 80% observed a single time. This receptor was identified in a human donor with classical Hodgkin lymphoma. Specimen: CD4+ T cells from blood, collected before the fourth cycle of nivolumab. This chain links TRBV6-6 with TRBJ2-1; D uncertain. The CDR3 DNA follows: TGTGCCACCGCCGGATACAATGAGCAGTTCTTC. Its protein product is CATAGYNEQFF.